A single sample gave rise to the 27 T cell receptor beta chains below, sequenced in a study of cytomegalovirus exposure and HLA in healthy donors. PCR used 60 Vbeta primers and 13 Jbeta primers. The method was immunoSEQ multiplex PCR; TCRdb's version includes in-frame clones alone and lacks a portion of them. The sample lists about 160,000 clones, under 85% seen once, with about 1.5% in the top ten. The sequencing input was PBMCs. The origin of the receptors is a woman under 40 in good health and CMV-seronegative.

The chain uses TRBV19 and TRBJ1-1; tentatively, D is TRBD1 (6 bases). Germline values: CDR1 LNHDA, CDR2 SQIVND (reference sequence). V was pared by 4 bases and J by 0 bases, with 12 bases between. The CDR3 length is 15 residues. The CDR3 DNA sequence: TGTGCCAGTAGTAGAGGACAGTTAATGAACACTGAAGCTTTCTTT. Encoded protein: CASSRGQLMNTEAFF.

The gene calls are TRBV30 and TRBJ2-3; 7 positions match TRBD2. The CDR3 length is 15 residues. V was pared by 1 base and J by 0 bases, with 4 bases of the junction left unmatched. Germline V CDR1 and CDR2: GTSNPN, SVGIG (reference sequence). This CDR3 is CAWSALALSTDTQYF. Here the CDR3 DNA reads TGTGCCTGGAGTGCACTAGCGCTGAGCACAGATACGCAGTATTTT. The full variable domain, with the rest looked up from reference TRBV30 and TRBJ2-3, is SQTIHQWPATLVQPVGSPLSLECTVEGTSNPNLYWYRQAAGRGLQLLFYSVGIGQISSEVPQNLSASRPQDRQFILSSKKLLLSDSGFYLCAWSALALSTDTQYFGPGTRLTVL.

The chain couples TRBV6-5 to TRBJ1-3; TRBD1 aligns across 10 bases. This CDR3 is built from 15 residues. V was clipped by 6 bases and J by 2 bases; unmatched bases: 4. CDR1 and CDR2 from the germline V gene are MNHEY and SVGAGI. The CDR3 is CASSQTGGAGNTIYF. The CDR3 coding sequence is TGTGCCAGCAGCCAGACAGGGGGCGCTGGAAACACCATATATTTT.

This clone was seen a few times. V and J are TRBV5-1 and TRBJ2-5; 12 bases are shared with TRBD1. CDR3 length equals 14 residues. V lost 4 bases and J lost 5; bases outside the gene matches: 3. Germline CDR1 reads SGHRS; CDR2 reads YFSETQ. The CDR3 reads CASSGTGGGETQYF. CDR3 DNA: TGCGCCAGCAGCGGGACAGGGGGCGGCGAGACCCAGTACTTC. The variable domain in full, with the rest retrieved from reference TRBV5-1 and TRBJ2-5, is KAGVTQTPRYLIKTRGQQVTLSCSPISGHRSVSWYQQTPGQGLQFLFEYFSETQRNKGNFPGRFSGRQFSNSRSEMNVSTLELGDSALYLCASSGTGGGETQYFGPGTRLLVL.

This clone was seen only once. The chain is built from TRBV7-2 and TRBJ1-5, with D maybe TRBD1 (5 bases). The CDR3 contains 13 residues. V dropped 5 bases and J dropped 6 bases, with 11 bases sitting between them. Germline V CDR1 and CDR2: SGHTA, FQGNSA. The CDR3 loop reads CASSLRQSQPQHF. The CDR3 bases are TGTGCCAGCAGCCTGAGACAGTCTCAGCCCCAGCATTTT.

CDR3 sequence: CSAGRGNTEAFF. The CDR3 nucleotides read TGCAGCGCCGGGAGGGGGAACACTGAAGCTTTCTTT. The chain is built from TRBV29-1 and TRBJ1-1; TRBD1 is a possible D gene (5 bases). The CDR3 loop spans 12 amino acids. The germline V gene has CDR1 SQVTM and CDR2 ANQGSEA. V was cut by 7 bases and J by 1 base, with 10 bases left in between.

A note on this clone: The junction and the germline gene differ at one end; a read error may be behind it. The chain joins TRBV11-2 to TRBJ2-5; TRBD2 aligns across 12 bases. Germline CDR1 and CDR2: SGHAT and FQNNGV. CDR3 length: 16 residues. In DNA form, the CDR3 reads TGTGCCAGCAGCCTAACTAGCGGGGGGTATCAAGCGACCCAGTACTTC. Protein sequence: CASSLTSGGYQATQYF.

This clone showed up just a few times. The chain recombines TRBV6-1 with TRBJ1-1, with TRBD1 matching over 9 bases. The CDR3 length is 14 residues. Germline CDR1 MNHNS, CDR2 SASEGT. The V gene end was trimmed by 5 bases and the J gene end by 4 bases; junction bases not matched to a gene: 5. The DNA for the CDR3 is TGTGCCAGCAGTAGGACAGGGGCAGGCACTGAAGCTTTCTTT. As protein: CASSRTGAGTEAFF.

The rearrangement uses TRBV5-1 and TRBJ2-5; tentative D call: TRBD1 (6 bases). The CDR3 spans 14 residues. The V and J ends lost 4 bases and 1 base respectively, with 11 bases between them. In germline, CDR1 is SGHRS, CDR2 YFSETQ. The CDR3 bases are TGCGCCAGCAGCATACAGGGTAGCCAAGAGACCCAGTACTTC. Its translation is CASSIQGSQETQYF.

V is TRBV2 and J is TRBJ2-7; 7 positions match TRBD1. The CDR3 extends over 15 amino acids. CDR1 and CDR2 (germline): SNHLY, FYNNEI. Trimming at V came to 8 bases and at J to 2 bases, leaving 12 bases not matched to a gene. The CDR3 protein is CASGSSTGIPYEQYF. DNA for the CDR3: TGTGCCAGCGGCAGTTCGACAGGGATTCCCTACGAGCAGTACTTC.

The V gene is TRBV28, the J gene TRBJ1-5; TRBD1 aligns across 7 bases. Germline V gives CDR1 MDHEN, CDR2 SYDVKM. The CDR3 sequence is 14 residues long. Trimming cost V 8 bases and J 7 bases; bases outside gene matches: 11. This CDR3 reads CASLIGGWNQPQHF. CDR3 in DNA: TGTGCCAGCCTTATAGGGGGCTGGAACCAGCCCCAGCATTTT.

The V and J genes are TRBV30 and TRBJ1-1, with a tentative D call TRBD1 (6 bases). Trimming removed 7 bases at V and 7 bases at J, with 19 bases between. This CDR3 is 13 amino acids long. CDR1 is GTSNPN, CDR2 SVGIG, per germline (reference sequence). CDR3 nucleotide sequence: TGTGCCTTTTCGGCGGGGGCTTGGGGTGAAGCTTTCTTT. It codes for CAFSAGAWGEAFF.

V usage is TRBV5-1 and J usage is TRBJ2-1; 8 nucleotides agree with TRBD1. Germline values: CDR1 SGHRS, CDR2 YFSETQ. The CDR3 contains 15 residues. V trimming: 2 bases; J trimming: 0 bases; junction bases outside the gene matches: 1. Written as DNA, the CDR3 is TGCGCCAGCAGCTTCACAGGGGGCTCCTACAATGAGCAGTTCTTC. Residues: CASSFTGGSYNEQFF.

This clone was observed a few times. For the CDR3, the DNA is TGTGCCATCAGTGCCGGACAGTATAGCAATCAGCCCCAGCATTTT. The encoded protein is CAISAGQYSNQPQHF. This rearrangement joins TRBV10-3 to TRBJ1-5; the D gene is possibly TRBD1 (6 bases). Germline CDR1 reads ENHRY; CDR2 reads SYGVKD. The V gene lost 4 bases and the J gene lost 0 bases, with 10 bases spanning the gap. This CDR3 has 15 amino acids.

The chain joins TRBV5-4 to TRBJ1-5; 7 bases fit TRBD1. Germline V lookup: CDR1 SGHNT, CDR2 YYREEE (reference sequence). Trimming cost V 2 bases and J 4 bases; bases outside gene matches: 12. The CDR3 has 17 amino acids. In nucleotides, the CDR3 is TGTGCCAGCAGCTTAGGGGGACACCCAGGGGGTAATCAGCCCCAGCATTTT. This sequence encodes CASSLGGHPGGNQPQHF. The variable domain in full, with the rest retrieved from reference TRBV5-4 and TRBJ1-5, is ETGVTQSPTHLIKTRGQQVTLRCSSQSGHNTVSWYQQALGQGPQFIFQYYREEENGRGNFPPRFSGLQFPNYSSELNVNALELDDSALYLCASSLGGHPGGNQPQHFGDGTRLSIL.

The chain employs TRBV4-3 and TRBJ2-1, with D perhaps matching TRBD2 (6 bases). The germline gives CDR1 LGHNA, CDR2 YSLEER. The V gene lost 5 bases and the J gene lost 7 bases, with 21 bases spanning the gap. The CDR3 totals 16 residues. The CDR3 DNA reads TGCGCCAGCAGCTTATACCTGGTGGAGGGACGAAATGAGCAGTTCTTC. Translating gives CASSLYLVEGRNEQFF.

The genes are TRBV5-6 and TRBJ1-1, with D unresolved. Germline CDR1 is SGHDT and CDR2 is YYEEEE. The CDR3 is 15 residues long. Trimming removed 1 base at V and 0 bases at J, with 10 bases between. CDR3 amino acids: CASSLKFRLNTEAFF. The DNA of the CDR3 is TGTGCCAGCAGCTTGAAGTTCCGGTTGAACACTGAAGCTTTCTTT.

With regard to this clone: This sample includes further DNA sequences coding for the same CDR3. The chain recombines TRBV5-1 with TRBJ2-3; maybe TRBD2 (5 bases). V shed 1 base and J shed 4 bases, with 10 bases lying between them. This CDR3 contains 14 residues. Germline CDR1 reads SGHRS; CDR2 reads YFSETQ. The CDR3 DNA is TGCGCCAGCAGCTTGAAAGCGGAGGCAGATACGCAGTATTTT. As protein: CASSLKAEADTQYF.

The chain links TRBV30 to TRBJ1-3; TRBD1 agrees at 7 bases. The germline V gene encodes CDR1 GTSNPN and CDR2 SVGIG (reference sequence). V was pared by 3 bases and J by 0 bases, with 8 bases of the junction left unmatched. This CDR3 contains 16 residues. DNA of the CDR3: TGTGCCTGGAGCACGGGACAGCCATCCTCTGGAAACACCATATATTTT. This sequence encodes CAWSTGQPSSGNTIYF.

This chain connects TRBV4-3 to TRBJ2-1; D is perhaps TRBD2 (5 bases). This CDR3 spans 15 amino acids. The V end lost 1 base, the J end lost 0 bases, and 7 bases lay between the germline ends. The V gene's germline CDR1 is LGHNA and CDR2 YSLEER. CDR3 in DNA: TGCGCCAGCAGCCAAGGGGAGAGCTCCTACAATGAGCAGTTCTTC. Amino acid sequence: CASSQGESSYNEQFF.

The V gene is TRBV28, the J gene TRBJ1-1; D gene unclear. Germline CDR1 and CDR2: MDHEN and SYDVKM. The V end was cut by 2 bases, the J end by 4 bases, with 5 bases between. The CDR3 totals 12 residues. The CDR3 loop reads CASSLGSTEAFF. In nucleotides, the CDR3 is TGTGCCAGCAGTTTAGGCAGCACTGAAGCTTTCTTT.

The V gene is TRBV19, the J gene TRBJ1-5; no firm D call. Per the germline V gene, CDR1 is LNHDA and CDR2 is SQIVND (reference sequence). The CDR3 contains 16 residues. Trimming left V 7 bases short and J 0 bases short, with 16 bases between. CDR3 nucleotide sequence: TGTGCCAGTACGCAACTAAAAGGCCATAGCAATCAGCCCCAGCATTTT. Its translation: CASTQLKGHSNQPQHF.

This clone occurred once. This chain joins TRBV19 and TRBJ2-7, with D perhaps TRBD1 (6 bases). The V gene's germline CDR1 is LNHDA and CDR2 SQIVND (reference sequence). The CDR3 length is 13 residues. Trimming removed 5 bases from V and 1 base from J, with 9 bases in between. CDR3: CASSGQFSYEQYF. The CDR3 region has the DNA TGTGCCAGTAGTGGACAGTTTTCCTACGAGCAGTACTTC.

V gene TRBV19 combines with J gene TRBJ2-7, with TRBD2 matching 8 bases. Trimming removed 3 bases from V and 5 bases from J; junction bases left unmatched: 6. Germline V lookup: CDR1 LNHDA, CDR2 SQIVND (reference sequence). The CDR3 covers 14 residues. The CDR3 protein is CASSMAREAHEQYF. The CDR3 DNA reads as TGTGCCAGTAGTATGGCGCGGGAGGCCCACGAGCAGTACTTC.

The chain employs TRBV2 and TRBJ1-6; D gene uncertain. The germline V gene has CDR1 SNHLY and CDR2 FYNNEI. The CDR3 consists of 18 residues. V dropped 0 bases and J dropped 0 bases, with 12 bases sitting between them. The CDR3 coding sequence is TGTGCCAGCAGTGAAGCGCTGACACTCCGCTCCTATAATTCACCCCTCCACTTT. Protein sequence: CASSEALTLRSYNSPLHF.

This clone has a single count. The genes are TRBV7-9 and TRBJ2-5; D is unresolved. Matching the DNA end better, TRBJ2-7 makes the J call doubtful. CDR3 size: 11 residues. Germline V gene sequence: CDR1 SEHNR, CDR2 FQNEAQ (reference sequence). CDR3 region: CASSPWGEQYF. The CDR3 DNA is TGTGCCAGCAGCCCGTGGGGCGAGCAGTACTTC.

About this clone: At one of its ends the junction is not consistent with the germline gene, which may arise from a read error. The chain employs TRBV27 and TRBJ1-2, with TRBD1 identical over 12 bases. The germline CDR1 and CDR2 sequences are MNHEY and SMNVEV (reference sequence). This CDR3 has 16 amino acids. DNA for the CDR3: TGTGCCAGCAGTCCCGGGACAGGGGGCGGGAGATATGGCTACCCCTTC. Translated, it gives CASSPGTGGGRYGYPF.